Here is one TCR beta chain with its context. Antigen specificity is unknown. Clones were read by immunoSEQ multiplex PCR, and TCRdb kept only the in-frame ones, dropping some. The sample records fewer than 600,000 clones, roughly nine tenths being singletons. The data are from a study of Ad26.COV2.S vaccination and SARS-CoV-2 variants. At the level of the study: The donor belonged to the COV1001 Ad26.COV2.S trial arm. By the intramuscular route, Ad26.COV2.S was given once, or twice 56 days apart.

General study results and limits: Placebo and vaccine recipients had non-spike TCR breadth that was similar.

Germline V CDR1 and CDR2: MNHEY, SVGEGT. V lost 0 bases, J lost 2 bases, and 7 bases lay in between. CDR3 length: 15 residues. Treatment noted: roughly 18 received Ad26.COV2.S at low or high dose, single or two shots; 5 received placebo; per-sample allocation not given. Sampling occurred on day 63 after the first vaccine or placebo injection. The gene calls are TRBV6-2 or TRBV6-3 and TRBJ1-4, with D hard to call. Specimen: peripheral blood, collected in a trial of Ad26.COV2.S vaccine versus placebo. This sequence was found in a person between 18 and 65 years old who received the Ad26.COV2.S COVID-19 vaccine or a placebo. CDR3 in DNA: TGTGCCAGCAGTTACTCGGGGAGTACTAATGAAAAACTGTTTTTT. Translated: CASSYSGSTNEKLFF.